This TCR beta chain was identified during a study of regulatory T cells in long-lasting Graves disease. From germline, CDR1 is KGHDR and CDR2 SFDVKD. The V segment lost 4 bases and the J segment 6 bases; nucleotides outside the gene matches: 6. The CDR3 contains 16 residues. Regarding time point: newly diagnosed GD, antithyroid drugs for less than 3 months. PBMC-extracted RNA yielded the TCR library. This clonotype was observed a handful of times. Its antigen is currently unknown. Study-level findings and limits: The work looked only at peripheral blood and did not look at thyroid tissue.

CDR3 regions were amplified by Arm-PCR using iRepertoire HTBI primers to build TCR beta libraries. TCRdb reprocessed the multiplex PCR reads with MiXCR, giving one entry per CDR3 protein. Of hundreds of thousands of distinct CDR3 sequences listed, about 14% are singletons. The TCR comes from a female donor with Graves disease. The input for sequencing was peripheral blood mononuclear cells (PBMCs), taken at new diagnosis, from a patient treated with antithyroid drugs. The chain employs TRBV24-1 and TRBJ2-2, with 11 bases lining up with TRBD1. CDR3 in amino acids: CATSDWDRGLAGELFF. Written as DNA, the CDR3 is TGTGCCACCAGTGACTGGGACAGGGGGTTAGCCGGGGAGCTGTTTTTT.